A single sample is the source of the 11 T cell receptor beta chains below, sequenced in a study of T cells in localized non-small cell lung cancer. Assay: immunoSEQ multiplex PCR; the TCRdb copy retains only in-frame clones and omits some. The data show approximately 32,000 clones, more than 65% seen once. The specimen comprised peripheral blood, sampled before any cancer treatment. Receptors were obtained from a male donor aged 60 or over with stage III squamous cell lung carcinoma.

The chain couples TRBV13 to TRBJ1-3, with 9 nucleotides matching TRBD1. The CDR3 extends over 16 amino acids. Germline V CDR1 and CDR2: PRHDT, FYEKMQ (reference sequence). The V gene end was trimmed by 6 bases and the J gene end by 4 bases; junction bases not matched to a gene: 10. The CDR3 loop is CASRGTGIYSGNTIYF. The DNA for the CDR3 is TGTGCCAGCAGAGGGACAGGGATTTACTCCGGAAACACCATATATTTT.

The CDR3 region has the DNA TGCGCCAGCAGCCAACTTCTTATCGGGGCAGGGCACTATGGCTACACCTTC. It translates to CASSQLLIGAGHYGYTF. The chain has TRBV4-1 and TRBJ1-2; TRBD1 is a possible D gene (5 bases). From germline, CDR1 is MGHRA and CDR2 YSYEKL. The V and J ends lost 2 bases and 3 bases respectively, with 19 bases between them. The CDR3 sequence is 17 residues long.

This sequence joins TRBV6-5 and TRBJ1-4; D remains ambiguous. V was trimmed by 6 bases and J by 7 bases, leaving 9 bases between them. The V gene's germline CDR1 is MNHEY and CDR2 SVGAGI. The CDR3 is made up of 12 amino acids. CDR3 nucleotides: TGTGCCAGCAGCGCCTTGGGTGAAAAACTGTTTTTT. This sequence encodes CASSALGEKLFF.

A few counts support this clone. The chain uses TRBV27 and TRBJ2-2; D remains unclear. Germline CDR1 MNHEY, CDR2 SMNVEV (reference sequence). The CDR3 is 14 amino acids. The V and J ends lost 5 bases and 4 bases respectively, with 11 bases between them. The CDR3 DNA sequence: TGTGCCAGCAGTACCCTCGGTGGCACCGGGGAGCTGTTTTTT. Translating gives CASSTLGGTGELFF.

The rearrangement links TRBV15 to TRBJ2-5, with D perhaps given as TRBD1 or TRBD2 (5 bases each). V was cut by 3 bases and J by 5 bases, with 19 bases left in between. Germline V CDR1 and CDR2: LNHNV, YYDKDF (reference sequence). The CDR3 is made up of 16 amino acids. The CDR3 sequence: CATSRLPGAGMETQYF. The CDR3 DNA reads TGTGCCACCAGCAGGCTACCCGGGGCGGGTATGGAGACCCAGTACTTC. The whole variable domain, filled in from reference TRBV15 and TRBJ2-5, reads DAMVIQNPRYQVTQFGKPVTLSCSQTLNHNVMYWYQQKSSQAPKLLFHYYDKDFNNEADTPDNFQSRRPNTSFCFLDIRSPGLGDTAMYLCATSRLPGAGMETQYFGPGTRLLVL.

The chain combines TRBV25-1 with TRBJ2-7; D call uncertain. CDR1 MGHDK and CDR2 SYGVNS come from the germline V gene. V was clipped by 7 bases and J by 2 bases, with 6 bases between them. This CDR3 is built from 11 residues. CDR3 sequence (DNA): TGTGCCAGCACTTTTGCCTACGAGCAGTACTTC. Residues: CASTFAYEQYF.

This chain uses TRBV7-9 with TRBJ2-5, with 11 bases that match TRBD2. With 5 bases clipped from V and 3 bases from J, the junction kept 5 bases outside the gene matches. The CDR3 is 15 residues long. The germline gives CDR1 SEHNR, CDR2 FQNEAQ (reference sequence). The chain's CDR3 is CASSPQTSGEETQYF. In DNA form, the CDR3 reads TGTGCCAGCAGCCCACAGACTAGCGGGGAAGAGACCCAGTACTTC.

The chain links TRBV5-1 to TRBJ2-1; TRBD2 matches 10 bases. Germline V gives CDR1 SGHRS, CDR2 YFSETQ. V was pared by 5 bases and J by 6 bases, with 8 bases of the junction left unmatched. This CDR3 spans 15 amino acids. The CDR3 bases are TGCGCCAGCAGTAGTAGCGGGGGGTGGTCCAATGAGCAGTTCTTC. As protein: CASSSSGGWSNEQFF.

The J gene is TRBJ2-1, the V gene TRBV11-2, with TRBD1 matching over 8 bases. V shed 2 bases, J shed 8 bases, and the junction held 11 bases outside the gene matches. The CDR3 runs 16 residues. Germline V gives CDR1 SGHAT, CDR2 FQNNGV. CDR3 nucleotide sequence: TGTGCCAGCAGCTTAAGATTAACAGGGGGAACCCATGAGCAGTTCTTC. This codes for CASSLRLTGGTHEQFF.

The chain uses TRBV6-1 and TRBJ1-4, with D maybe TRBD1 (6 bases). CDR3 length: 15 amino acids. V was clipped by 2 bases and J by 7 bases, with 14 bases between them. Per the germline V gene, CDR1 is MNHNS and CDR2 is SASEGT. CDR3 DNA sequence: TGTGCCAGCAGTGAAAGTAGGGGGGTTGGTGAAAAACTGTTTTTT. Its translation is CASSESRGVGEKLFF.

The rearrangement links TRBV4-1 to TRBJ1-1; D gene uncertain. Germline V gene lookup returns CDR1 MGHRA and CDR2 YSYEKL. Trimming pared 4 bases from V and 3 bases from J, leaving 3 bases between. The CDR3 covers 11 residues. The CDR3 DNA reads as TGCGCCAGCAGCCGGGACACTGAAGCTTTCTTT. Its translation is CASSRDTEAFF.